This T cell receptor beta chain was recorded in a study of cytomegalovirus exposure and HLA in healthy donors. Germline V lookup: CDR1 SGHNT, CDR2 YYREEE (reference sequence). J gave up 3 bases and V 3 bases, and 2 bases lay outside the gene matches. There are 13 residues in the CDR3. Primers included in the PCR were 60 Vbeta and 13 Jbeta primers. Clones were sequenced by immunoSEQ multiplex PCR, and TCRdb holds only the in-frame ones, with some missing. The sample contains 100,000 to 150,000 clones, around 81% of which appear only once. On this clone itself: What it binds is not known.

Whole-study results and caveats: Cytomegalovirus-associated TCR beta chains were listed, numbering 150 to 200. Earlier analysis yielded a pattern in which most TCR beta V segments were productive about 90% or about 30% of the time. Associated with HLA alleles at 0.05 false discovery rate in a later analysis were over 15,000 TCR beta sequences.

The chain recombines TRBV5-4 with TRBJ2-5; 7 bases match TRBD1. The sequenced sample was PBMCs. This sequence was found in a female donor in good health and CMV-seronegative. In DNA, the CDR3 is TGTGCCAGCAGCTCAGGGACAGAAGAGACCCAGTACTTC. The encoded protein is CASSSGTEETQYF.